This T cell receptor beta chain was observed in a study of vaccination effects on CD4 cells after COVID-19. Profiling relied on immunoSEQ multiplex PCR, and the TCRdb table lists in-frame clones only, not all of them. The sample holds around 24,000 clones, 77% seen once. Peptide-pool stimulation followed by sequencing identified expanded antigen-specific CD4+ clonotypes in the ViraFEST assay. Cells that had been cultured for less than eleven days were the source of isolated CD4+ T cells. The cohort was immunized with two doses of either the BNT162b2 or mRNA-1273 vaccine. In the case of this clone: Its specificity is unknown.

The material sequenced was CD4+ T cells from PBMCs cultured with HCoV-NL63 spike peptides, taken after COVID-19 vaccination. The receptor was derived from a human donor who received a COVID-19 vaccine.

CDR3 amino acids: CASSQPPGRVNTEAFF. The CDR3, as DNA: TGCGCCAGCAGCCAACCCCCGGGCAGAGTTAACACTGAAGCTTTCTTT. The V call is TRBV4-1, the J call TRBJ1-1; D is undetermined. Trimming left V 2 bases short and J 2 bases short, with 15 bases between. Germline-derived CDR1 and CDR2 are MGHRA and YSYEKL. The CDR3 consists of 16 residues.